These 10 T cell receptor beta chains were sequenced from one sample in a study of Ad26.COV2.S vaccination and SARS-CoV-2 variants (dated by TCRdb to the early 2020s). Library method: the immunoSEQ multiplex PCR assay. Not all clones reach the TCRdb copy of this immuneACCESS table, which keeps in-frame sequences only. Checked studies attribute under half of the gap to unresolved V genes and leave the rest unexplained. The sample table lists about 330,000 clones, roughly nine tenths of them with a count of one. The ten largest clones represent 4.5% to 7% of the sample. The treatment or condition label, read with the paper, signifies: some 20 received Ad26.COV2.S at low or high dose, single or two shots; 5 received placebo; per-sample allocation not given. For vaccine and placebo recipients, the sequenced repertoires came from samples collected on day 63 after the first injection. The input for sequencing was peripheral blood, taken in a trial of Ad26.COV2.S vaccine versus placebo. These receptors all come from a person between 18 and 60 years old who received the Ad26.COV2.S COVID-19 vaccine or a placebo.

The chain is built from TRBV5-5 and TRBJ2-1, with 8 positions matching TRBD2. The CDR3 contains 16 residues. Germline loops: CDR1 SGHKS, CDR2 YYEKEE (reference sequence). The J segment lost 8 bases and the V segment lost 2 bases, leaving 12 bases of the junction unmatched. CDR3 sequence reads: CASSFSSGAGDYEQFF. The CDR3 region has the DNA TGTGCCAGCAGCTTTTCATCCGGAGCGGGGGACTATGAGCAGTTCTTC.

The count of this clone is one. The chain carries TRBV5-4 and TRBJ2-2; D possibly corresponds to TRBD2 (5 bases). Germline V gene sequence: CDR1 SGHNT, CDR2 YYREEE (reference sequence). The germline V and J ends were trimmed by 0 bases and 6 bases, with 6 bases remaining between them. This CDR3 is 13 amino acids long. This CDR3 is CASSLGAAGELFF. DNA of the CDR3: TGTGCCAGCAGCTTGGGAGCGGCCGGGGAGCTGTTTTTT.

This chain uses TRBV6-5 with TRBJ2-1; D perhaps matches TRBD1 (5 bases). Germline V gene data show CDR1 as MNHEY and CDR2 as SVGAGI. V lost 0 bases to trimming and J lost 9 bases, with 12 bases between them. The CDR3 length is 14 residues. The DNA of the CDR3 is TGTGCCAGCAGTTACTCGGGGCTATTGAGTGAGCAGTTCTTC. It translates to CASSYSGLLSEQFF.

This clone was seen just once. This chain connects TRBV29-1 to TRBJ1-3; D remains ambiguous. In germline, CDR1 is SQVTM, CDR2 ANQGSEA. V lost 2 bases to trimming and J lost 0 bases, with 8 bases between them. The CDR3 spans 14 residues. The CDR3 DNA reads TGCAGCGTTGAAAGCAGGTTCTCTGGAAACACCATATATTTT. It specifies CSVESRFSGNTIYF.

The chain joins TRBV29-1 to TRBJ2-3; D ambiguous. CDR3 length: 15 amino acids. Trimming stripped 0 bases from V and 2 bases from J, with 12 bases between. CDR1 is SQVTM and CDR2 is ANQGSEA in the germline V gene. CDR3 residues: CSVEDPRTLTDTQYF. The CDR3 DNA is TGCAGCGTTGAAGATCCGAGGACCCTCACAGATACGCAGTATTTT.

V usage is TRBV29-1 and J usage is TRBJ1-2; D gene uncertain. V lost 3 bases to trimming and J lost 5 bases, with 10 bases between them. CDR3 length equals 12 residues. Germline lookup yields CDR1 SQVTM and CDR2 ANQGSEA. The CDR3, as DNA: TGCAGCGTTGAGCCCAGATTGTATGGCTACACCTTC. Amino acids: CSVEPRLYGYTF.

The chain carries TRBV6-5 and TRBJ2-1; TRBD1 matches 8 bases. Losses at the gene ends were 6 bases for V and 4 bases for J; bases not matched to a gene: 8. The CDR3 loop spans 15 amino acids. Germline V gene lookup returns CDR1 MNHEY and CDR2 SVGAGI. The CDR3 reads CASSVDRGHYNEQFF. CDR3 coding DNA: TGTGCCAGCAGCGTAGACAGGGGCCATTACAATGAGCAGTTCTTC.

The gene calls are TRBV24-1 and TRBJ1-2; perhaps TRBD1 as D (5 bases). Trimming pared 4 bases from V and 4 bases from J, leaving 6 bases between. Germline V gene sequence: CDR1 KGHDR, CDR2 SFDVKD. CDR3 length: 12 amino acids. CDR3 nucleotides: TGTGCCACCAGTGACAGGGTCTATGGCTACACCTTC. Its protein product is CATSDRVYGYTF.

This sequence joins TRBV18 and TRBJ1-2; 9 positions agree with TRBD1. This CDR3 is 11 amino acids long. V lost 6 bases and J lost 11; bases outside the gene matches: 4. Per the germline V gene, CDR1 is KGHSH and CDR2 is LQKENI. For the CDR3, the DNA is TGTGCCAGCTCGGGGACAGGGCGGTACACCTTC. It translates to CASSGTGRYTF.

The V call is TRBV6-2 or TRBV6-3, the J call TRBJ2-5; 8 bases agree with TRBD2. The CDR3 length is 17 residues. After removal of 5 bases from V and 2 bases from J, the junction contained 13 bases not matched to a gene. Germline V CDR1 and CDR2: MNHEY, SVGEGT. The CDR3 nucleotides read TGTGCCAGCAGTCGGACCGGGGGGGCCCCAGTTCAAGAGACCCAGTACTTC. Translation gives CASSRTGGAPVQETQYF.